This TCR beta chain was captured by sequencing in a study of OX40 agonist ivuxolimab in advanced cancers. CDR1 is SGHRS and CDR2 is YFSETQ in the germline V gene. With 4 bases removed from V and 3 bases from J, the gap between germline ends came to 7 bases. This CDR3 contains 12 residues. This clone was recorded a few times. The protocol was immunoSEQ multiplex PCR, while the TCRdb copy is restricted to in-frame clones and leaves out a portion. Among about 39,000 clones listed, 92% were seen once. The gene calls are TRBV5-1 and TRBJ1-2; D gene uncertain. The source of this sequence is an adult with an advanced solid tumor such as melanoma, head and neck, liver or kidney cancer. The source was CD4+ or CD8+ T cells sorted from blood, collected in a trial of the OX40 agonist ivuxolimab. The CDR3 sequence: CASSLDDYGYTF. In nucleotides, the CDR3 is TGCGCCAGCAGCCTCGACGACTATGGCTACACCTTC. Looking up the rest from reference TRBV5-1 and TRBJ1-2 gives the full variable domain: KAGVTQTPRYLIKTRGQQVTLSCSPISGHRSVSWYQQTPGQGLQFLFEYFSETQRNKGNFPGRFSGRQFSNSRSEMNVSTLELGDSALYLCASSLDDYGYTFGSGTRLTVV.